The subject of this entry is one TCR beta chain. Antigen unknown. The data originate from a study of CXCR3-negative and CXCR3-positive naive CD8 T cells. Study-wide findings and caveats: Naive cells that were CXCR3-positive had more hydrophobic TRB CDR3s (compared with CXCR3-negative naive cells).

cDNA libraries for TRB were generated by 5' RACE incorporating UMI labels. TCRdb reanalyzed the 5' RACE reads and collapses them to one entry per CDR3 protein, without DNA. The sample table includes tens of thousands of distinct CDR3 sequences. Germline assignment: CDR1 LGHDT and CDR2 YNNKEL (reference sequence). This CDR3 region has 15 residues. The TCR originated in a human donor in good health. Some clones in this sample may be carry-over from other donors' samples. The chain is built from TRBV3-1 and TRBJ2-1; the TCRdb call, TRBD1, lacks DNA for checking. The sample was naive CXCR3+ CD8+ T cells from blood. Sample subset: CD45RO-CCR7+CD27+CD95- naive CD8+ T cells expressing CXCR3 (TNR3+). The CDR3 loop is CASSRPGQLNNEQFF.